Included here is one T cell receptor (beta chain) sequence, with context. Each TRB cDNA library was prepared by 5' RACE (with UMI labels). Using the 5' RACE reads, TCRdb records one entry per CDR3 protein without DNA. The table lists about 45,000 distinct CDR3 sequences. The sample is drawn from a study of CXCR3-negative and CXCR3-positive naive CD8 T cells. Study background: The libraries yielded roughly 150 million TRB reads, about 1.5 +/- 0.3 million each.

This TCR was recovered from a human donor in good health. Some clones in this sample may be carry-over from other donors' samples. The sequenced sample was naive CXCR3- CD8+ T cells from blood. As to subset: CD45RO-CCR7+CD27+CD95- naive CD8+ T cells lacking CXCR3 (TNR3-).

CDR3 amino acids: CASSRTGQGDIQYF. This rearrangement joins TRBV14 to TRBJ2-4; absent DNA, TCRdb's TRBD1 call cannot be checked. Germline V lookup: CDR1 SGHDN, CDR2 FVKESK. The CDR3 sequence is 14 residues long.